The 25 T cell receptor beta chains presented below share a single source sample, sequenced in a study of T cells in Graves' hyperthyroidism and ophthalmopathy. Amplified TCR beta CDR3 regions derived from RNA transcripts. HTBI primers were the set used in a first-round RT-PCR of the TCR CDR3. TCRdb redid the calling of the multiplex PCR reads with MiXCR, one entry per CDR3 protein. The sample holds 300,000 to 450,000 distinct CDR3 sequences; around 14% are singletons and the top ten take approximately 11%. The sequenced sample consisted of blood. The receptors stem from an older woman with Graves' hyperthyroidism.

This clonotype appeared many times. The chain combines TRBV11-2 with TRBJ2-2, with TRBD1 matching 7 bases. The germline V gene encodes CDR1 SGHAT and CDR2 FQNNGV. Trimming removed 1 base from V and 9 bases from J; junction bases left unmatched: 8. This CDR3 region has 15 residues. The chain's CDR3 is CASSLVQGDHRELFF. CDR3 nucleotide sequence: TGTGCCAGCAGCTTAGTCCAGGGGGATCACAGGGAGCTGTTTTTT. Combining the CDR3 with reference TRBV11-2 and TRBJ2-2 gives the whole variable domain EAGVAQSPRYKIIEKRQSVAFWCNPISGHATLYWYQQILGQGPKLLIQFQNNGVVDDSQLPKDRFSAERLKGVDSTLKIQPAKLEDSAVYLCASSLVQGDHRELFFGEGSRLTVL.

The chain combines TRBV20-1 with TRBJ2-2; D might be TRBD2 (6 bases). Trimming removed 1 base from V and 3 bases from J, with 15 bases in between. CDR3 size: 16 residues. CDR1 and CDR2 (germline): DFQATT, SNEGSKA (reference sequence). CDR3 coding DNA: TGCAGTGCTAGAGGGGACTCATTAAAATACACCGGGGAGCTGTTTTTT. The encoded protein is CSARGDSLKYTGELFF.

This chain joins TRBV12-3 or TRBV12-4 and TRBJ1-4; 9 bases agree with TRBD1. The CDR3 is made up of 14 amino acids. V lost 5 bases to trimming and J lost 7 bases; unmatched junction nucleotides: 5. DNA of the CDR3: TGTGCCAGCAGTCAGCCGGACAGGGGTGAAAAACTGTTTTTT. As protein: CASSQPDRGEKLFF.

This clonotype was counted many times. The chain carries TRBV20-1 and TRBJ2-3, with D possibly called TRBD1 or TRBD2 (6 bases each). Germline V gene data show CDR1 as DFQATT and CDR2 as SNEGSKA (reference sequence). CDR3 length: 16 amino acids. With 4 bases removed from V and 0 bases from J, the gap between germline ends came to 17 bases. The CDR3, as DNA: TGCAGTGCTACCCCGGAGGGGGAGCGGAGCACAGATACGCAGTATTTT. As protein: CSATPEGERSTDTQYF.

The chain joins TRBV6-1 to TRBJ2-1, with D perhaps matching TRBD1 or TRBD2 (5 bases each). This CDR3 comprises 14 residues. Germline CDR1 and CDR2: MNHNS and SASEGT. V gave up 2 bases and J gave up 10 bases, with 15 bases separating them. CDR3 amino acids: CASSEKGPRGEQFF. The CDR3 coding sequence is TGTGCCAGCAGTGAAAAGGGACCTAGGGGAGAGCAGTTCTTC.

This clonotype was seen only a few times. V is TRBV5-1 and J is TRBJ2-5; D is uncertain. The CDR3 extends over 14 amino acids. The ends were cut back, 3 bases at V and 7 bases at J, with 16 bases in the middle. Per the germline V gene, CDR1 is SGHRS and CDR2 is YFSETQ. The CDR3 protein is CASSSSLGARTQYF. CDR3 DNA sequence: TGCGCCAGCAGCTCGAGCCTAGGAGCACGGACCCAGTACTTC.

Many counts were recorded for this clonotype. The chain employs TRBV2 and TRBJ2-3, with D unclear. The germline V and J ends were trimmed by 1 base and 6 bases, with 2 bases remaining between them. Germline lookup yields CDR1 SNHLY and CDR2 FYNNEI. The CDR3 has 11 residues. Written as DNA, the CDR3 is TGTGCCAGCAGTGAAGAGGATACGCAGTATTTT. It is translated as CASSEEDTQYF.

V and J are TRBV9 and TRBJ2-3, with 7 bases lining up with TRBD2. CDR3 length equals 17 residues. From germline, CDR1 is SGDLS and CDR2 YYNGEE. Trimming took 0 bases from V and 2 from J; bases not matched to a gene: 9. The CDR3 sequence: CASSVDPSGSSTDTQYF. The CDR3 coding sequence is TGTGCCAGCAGCGTAGATCCTAGCGGCTCATCCACAGATACGCAGTATTTT.

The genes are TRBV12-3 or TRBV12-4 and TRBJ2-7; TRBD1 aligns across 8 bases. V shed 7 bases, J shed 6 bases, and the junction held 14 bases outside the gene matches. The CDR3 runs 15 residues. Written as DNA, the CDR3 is TGTGCCAGCATCACCCGACGGACAGGGCAGGCCGAGCAGTACTTC. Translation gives CASITRRTGQAEQYF.

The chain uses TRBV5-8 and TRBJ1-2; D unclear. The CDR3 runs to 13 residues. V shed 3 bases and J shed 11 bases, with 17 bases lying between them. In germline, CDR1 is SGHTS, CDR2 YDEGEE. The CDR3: CASSSVEGPTYTF. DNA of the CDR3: TGTGCCAGCAGCTCGGTCGAGGGTCCTACTTACACCTTC.

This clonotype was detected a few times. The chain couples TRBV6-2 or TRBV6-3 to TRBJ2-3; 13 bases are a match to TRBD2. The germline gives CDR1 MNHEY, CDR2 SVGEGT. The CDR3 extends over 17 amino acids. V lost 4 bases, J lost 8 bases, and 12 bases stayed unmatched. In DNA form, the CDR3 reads TGTGCCAGCAGTTCCCGACTAGCGGGAGGCCTAGGGGGTACGCAGTATTTT. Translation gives CASSSRLAGGLGGTQYF.

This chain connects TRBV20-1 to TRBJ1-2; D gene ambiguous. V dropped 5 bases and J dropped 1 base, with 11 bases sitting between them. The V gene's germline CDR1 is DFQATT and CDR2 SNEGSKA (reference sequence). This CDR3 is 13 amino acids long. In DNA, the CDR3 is TGCAGTGCTCCCGAGGCAGTTAACTATGGCTACACCTTC. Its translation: CSAPEAVNYGYTF.

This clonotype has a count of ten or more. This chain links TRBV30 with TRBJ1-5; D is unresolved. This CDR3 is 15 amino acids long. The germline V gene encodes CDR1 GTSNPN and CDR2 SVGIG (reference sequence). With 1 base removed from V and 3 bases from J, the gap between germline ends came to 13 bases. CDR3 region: CAWSAKGLYNQPQHF. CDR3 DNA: TGTGCCTGGAGTGCAAAGGGCCTCTACAATCAGCCCCAGCATTTT.

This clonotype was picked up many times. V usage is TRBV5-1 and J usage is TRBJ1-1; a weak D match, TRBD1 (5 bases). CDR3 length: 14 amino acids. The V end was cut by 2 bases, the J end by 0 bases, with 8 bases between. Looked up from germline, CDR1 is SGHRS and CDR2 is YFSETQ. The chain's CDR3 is CASSFGTVNTEAFF. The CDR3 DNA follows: TGCGCCAGCAGCTTCGGGACGGTGAACACTGAAGCTTTCTTT.

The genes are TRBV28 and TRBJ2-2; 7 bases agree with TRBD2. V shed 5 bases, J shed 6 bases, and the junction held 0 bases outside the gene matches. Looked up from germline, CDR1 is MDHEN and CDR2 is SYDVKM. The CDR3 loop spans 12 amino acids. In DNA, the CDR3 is TGTGCCAGCAGTGGGGGGGCCGGGGAGCTGTTTTTT. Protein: CASSGGAGELFF.

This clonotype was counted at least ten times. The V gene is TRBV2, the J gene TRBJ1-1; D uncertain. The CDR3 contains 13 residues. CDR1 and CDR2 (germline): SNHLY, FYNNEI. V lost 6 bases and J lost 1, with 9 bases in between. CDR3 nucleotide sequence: TGTGCCAGCAGACCCGAACAGAACACTGAAGCTTTCTTT. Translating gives CASRPEQNTEAFF. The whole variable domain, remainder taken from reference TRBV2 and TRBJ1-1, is EPEVTQTPSHQVTQMGQEVILRCVPISNHLYFYWYRQILGQKVEFLVSFYNNEISEKSEIFDDQFSVERPDGSNFTLKIRSTKLEDSAMYFCASRPEQNTEAFFGQGTRLTVV.

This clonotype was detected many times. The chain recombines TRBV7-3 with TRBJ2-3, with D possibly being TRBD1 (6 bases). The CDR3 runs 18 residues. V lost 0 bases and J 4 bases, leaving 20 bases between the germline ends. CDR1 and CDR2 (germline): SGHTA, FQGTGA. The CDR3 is CASSLTGLGTGSPDTQYF. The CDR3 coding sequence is TGTGCCAGCAGCTTAACTGGCTTGGGCACAGGGTCGCCAGATACGCAGTATTTT.

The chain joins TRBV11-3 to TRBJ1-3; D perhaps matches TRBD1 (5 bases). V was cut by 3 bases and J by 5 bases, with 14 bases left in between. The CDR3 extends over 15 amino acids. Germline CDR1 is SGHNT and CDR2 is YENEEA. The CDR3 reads CASSFTTDTRNTIYF. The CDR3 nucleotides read TGTGCCAGCAGCTTTACCACGGACACGAGAAACACCATATATTTT.

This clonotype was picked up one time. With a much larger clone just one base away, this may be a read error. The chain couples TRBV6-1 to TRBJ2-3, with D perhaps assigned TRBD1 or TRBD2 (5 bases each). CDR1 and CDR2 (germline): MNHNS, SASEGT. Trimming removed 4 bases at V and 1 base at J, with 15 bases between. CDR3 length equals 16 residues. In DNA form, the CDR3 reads TGTGCCAGCAGTGGGCCAACGGGGACCGGCACAGATACGCAGTATTTT. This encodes CASSGPTGTGTDTQYF.

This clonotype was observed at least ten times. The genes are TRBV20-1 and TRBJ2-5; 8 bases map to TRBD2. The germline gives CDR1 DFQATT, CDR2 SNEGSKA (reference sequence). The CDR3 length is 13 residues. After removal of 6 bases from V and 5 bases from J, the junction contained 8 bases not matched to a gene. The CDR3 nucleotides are TGCAGTGCCCACTGGGGACTAGGGGAGACCCAGTACTTC. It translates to CSAHWGLGETQYF.

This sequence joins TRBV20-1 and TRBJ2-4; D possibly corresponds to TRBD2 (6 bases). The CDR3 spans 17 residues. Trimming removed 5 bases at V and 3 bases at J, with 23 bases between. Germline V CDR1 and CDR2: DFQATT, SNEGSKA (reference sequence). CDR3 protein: CSAATPWRVRGKNIQYF. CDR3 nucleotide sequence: TGCAGTGCTGCTACCCCATGGAGGGTTAGAGGCAAAAACATTCAGTACTTC.

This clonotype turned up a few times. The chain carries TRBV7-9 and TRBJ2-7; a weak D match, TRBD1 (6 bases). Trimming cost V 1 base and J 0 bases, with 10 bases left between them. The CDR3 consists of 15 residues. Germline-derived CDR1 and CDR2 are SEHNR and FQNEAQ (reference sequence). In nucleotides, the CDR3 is TGTGCCAGCAGCTTAGACGACAGGTTCTCCTACGAGCAGTACTTC. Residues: CASSLDDRFSYEQYF.

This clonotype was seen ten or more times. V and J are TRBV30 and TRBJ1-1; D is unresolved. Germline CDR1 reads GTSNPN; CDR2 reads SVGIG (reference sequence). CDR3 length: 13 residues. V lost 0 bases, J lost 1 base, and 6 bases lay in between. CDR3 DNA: TGTGCCTGGAGTGTAAGCCCGAACACTGAAGCTTTCTTT. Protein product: CAWSVSPNTEAFF.

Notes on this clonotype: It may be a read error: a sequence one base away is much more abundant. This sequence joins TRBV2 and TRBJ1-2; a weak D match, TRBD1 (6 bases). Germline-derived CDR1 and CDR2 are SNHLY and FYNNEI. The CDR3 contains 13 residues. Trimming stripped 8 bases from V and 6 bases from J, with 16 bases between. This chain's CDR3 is CASLSGGRDGYTF. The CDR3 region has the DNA TGTGCCAGCCTATCGGGGGGGCGAGATGGCTACACCTTC. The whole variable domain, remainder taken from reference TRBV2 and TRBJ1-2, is EPEVTQTPSHQVTQMGQEVILRCVPISNHLYFYWYRQILGQKVEFLVSFYNNEISEKSEIFDDQFSVERPDGSNFTLKIRSTKLEDSAMYFCASLSGGRDGYTFGSGTRLTVV.

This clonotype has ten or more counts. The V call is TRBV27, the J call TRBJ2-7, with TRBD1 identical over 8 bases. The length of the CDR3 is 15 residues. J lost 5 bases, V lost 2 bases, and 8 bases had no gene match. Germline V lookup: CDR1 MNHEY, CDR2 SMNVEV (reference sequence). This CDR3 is CASSLRDRPLHEQYF. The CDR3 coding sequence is TGTGCCAGCAGTTTACGGGACAGGCCTCTCCACGAGCAGTACTTC.